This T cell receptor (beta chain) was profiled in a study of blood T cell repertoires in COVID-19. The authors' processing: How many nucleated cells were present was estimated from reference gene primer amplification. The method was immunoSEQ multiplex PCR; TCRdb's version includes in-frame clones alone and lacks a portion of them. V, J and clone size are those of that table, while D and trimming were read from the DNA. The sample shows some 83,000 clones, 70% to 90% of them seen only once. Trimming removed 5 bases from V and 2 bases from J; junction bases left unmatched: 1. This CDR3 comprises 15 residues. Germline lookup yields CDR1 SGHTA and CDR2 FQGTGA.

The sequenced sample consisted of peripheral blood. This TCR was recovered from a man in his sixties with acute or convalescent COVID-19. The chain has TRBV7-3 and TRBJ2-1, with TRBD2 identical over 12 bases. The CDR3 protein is CASSPSGGAYNEQFF. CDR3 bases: TGTGCCAGCAGCCCTAGCGGGGGGGCCTACAATGAGCAGTTCTTC.